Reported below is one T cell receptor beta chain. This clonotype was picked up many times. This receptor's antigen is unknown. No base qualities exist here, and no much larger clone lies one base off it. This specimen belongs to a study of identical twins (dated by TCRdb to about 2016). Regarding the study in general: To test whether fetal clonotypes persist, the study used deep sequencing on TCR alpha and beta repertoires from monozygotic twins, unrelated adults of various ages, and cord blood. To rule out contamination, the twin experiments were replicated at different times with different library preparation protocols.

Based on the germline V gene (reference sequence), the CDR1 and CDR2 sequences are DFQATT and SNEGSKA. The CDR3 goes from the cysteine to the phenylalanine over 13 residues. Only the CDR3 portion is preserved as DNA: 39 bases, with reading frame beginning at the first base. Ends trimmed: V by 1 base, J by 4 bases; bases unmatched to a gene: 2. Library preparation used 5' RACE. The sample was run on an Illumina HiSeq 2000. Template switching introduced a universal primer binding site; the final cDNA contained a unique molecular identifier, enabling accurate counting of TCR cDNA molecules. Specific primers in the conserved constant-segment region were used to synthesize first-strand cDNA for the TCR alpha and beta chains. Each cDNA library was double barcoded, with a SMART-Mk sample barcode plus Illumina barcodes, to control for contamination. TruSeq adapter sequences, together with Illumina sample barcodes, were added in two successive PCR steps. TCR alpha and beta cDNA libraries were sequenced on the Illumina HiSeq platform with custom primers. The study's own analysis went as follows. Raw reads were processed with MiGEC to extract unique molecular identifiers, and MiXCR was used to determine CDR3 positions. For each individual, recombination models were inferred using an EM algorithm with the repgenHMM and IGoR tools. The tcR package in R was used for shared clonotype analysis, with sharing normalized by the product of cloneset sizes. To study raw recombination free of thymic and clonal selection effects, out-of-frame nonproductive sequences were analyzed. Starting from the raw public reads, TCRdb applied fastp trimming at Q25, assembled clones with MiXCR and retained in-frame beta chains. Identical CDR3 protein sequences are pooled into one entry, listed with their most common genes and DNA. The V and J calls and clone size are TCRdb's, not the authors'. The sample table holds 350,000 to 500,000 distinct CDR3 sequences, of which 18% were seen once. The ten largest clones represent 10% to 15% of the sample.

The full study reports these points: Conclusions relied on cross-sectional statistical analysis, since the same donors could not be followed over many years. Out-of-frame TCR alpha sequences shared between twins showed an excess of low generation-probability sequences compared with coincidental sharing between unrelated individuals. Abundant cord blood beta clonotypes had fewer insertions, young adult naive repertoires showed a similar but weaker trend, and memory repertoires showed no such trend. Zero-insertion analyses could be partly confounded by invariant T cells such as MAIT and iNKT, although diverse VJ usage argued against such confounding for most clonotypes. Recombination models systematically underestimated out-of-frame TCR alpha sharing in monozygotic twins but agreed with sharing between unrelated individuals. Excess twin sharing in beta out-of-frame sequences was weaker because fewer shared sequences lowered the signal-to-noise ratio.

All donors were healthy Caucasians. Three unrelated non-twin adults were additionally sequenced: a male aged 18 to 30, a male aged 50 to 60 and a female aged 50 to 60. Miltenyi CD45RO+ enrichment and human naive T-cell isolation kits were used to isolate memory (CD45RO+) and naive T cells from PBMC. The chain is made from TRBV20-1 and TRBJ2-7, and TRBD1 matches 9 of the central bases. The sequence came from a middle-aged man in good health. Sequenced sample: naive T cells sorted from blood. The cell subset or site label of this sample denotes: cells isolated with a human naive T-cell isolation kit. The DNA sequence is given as TGCAGTGCTAGAGGGACAGGGGAATACGAGCAGTACTTC. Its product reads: CSARGTGEYEQYF.